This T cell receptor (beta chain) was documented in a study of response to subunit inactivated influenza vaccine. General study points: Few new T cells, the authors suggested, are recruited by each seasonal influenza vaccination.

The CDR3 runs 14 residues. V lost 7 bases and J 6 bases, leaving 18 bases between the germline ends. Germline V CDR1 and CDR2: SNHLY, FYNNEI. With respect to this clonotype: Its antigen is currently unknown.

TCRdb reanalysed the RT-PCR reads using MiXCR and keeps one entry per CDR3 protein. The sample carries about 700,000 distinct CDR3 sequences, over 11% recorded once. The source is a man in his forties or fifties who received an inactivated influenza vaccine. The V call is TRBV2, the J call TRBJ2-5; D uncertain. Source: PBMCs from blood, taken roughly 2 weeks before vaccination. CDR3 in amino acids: CASTSELLLQTQYF. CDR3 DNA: TGTGCCAGCACCTCGGAGCTGTTGTTGCAGACCCAGTACTTC.